The entry below describes one T cell receptor (beta chain). What it recognizes is unknown. The data stem from a study of cytotoxic CD8 clonotypes in ibrutinib-treated CLL. Looking at the study overall: A mean of around 270,000 productive templates and tens of thousands of productive rearrangements was obtained per sample. Findings and limits, study-wide: Public clonotypes were uncommon and contracted or stayed stable on treatment. Clonality measured at baseline exceeded age-matched healthy donors, tracking circulating CD8+ T-cell counts.

With sequencing, the targeted depth ranged from 1 in 200,000 to 1 in 1 million T cells. Using immunoSEQ multiplex PCR, the repertoire was profiled, and TCRdb retains in-frame clones only, with some absent. The sample has 110,000 or so clones; approximately 58% are singletons. This sequence was found in a human donor with chronic lymphocytic leukemia. Material: PBMCs, obtained after 24 months of ibrutinib treatment.

CDR3 sequence: CASSRPGTGGGSPLHF. As DNA, the CDR3 is TGTGCCAGCAGCCGTCCCGGGACAGGGGGCGGGTCACCCCTCCACTTT. This chain joins TRBV6-8 and TRBJ1-6; 12 nucleotides agree with TRBD1. Germline V gene sequence: CDR1 MNHGY, CDR2 SAAAGT. There are 16 residues in the CDR3. V shed 6 bases and J 10 bases; nucleotides not matched to a gene: 10.